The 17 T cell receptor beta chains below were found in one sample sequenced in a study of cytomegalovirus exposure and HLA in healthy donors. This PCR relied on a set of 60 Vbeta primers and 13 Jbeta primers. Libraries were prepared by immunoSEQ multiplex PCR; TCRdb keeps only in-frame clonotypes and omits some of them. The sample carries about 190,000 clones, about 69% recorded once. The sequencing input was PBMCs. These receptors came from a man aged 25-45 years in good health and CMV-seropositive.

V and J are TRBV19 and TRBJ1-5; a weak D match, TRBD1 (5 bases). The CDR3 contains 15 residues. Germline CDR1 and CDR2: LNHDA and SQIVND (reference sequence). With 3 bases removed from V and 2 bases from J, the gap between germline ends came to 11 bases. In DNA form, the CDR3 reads TGTGCCAGTAGTATGTCCTGGGGCGGCAATCAGCCCCAGCATTTT. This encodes CASSMSWGGNQPQHF.

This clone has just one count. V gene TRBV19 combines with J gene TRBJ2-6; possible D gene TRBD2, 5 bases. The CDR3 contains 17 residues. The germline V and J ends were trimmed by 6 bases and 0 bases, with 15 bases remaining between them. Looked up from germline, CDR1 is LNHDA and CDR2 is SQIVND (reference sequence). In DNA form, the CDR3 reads TGTGCCAGTAGCCTCTGGAGGCCAACCTCTGGGGCCAACGTCCTGACTTTC. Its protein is CASSLWRPTSGANVLTF.

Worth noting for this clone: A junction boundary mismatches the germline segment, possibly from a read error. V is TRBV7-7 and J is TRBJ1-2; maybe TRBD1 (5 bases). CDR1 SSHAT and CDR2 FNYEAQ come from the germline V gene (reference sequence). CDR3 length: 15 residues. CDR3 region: CASSLALGAGNGYTF. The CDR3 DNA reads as TGTGCTAGCAGCTTAGCCCTCGGGGCGGGGAATGGCTACACCTTC.

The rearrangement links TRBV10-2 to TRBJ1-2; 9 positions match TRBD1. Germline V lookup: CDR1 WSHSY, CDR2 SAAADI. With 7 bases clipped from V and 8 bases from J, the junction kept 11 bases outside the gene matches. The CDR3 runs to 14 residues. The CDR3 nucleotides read TGCGCCAGCACCGCACAGGGGGCAGGGAAAGGCTACACCTTC. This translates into CASTAQGAGKGYTF.

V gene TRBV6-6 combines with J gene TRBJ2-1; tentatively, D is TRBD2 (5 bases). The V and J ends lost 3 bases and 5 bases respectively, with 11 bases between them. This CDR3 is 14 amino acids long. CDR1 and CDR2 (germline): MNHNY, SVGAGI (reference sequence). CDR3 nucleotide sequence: TGTGCCAGCAGTTATACCTCAGCGGACAATGAGCAGTTCTTC. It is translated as CASSYTSADNEQFF.

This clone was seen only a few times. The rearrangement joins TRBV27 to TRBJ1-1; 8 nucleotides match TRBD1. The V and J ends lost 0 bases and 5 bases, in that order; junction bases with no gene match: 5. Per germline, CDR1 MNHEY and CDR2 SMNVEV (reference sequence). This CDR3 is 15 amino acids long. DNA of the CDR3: TGTGCCAGCAGTTTATCCACAGGGGGAGGGACTGAAGCTTTCTTT. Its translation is CASSLSTGGGTEAFF.

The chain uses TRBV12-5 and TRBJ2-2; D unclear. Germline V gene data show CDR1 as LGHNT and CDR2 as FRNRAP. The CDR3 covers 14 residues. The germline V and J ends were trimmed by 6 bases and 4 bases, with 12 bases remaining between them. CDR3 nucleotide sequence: TGTGCTAGTGGCTTTCTCCAGTCCACCGGGGAGCTGTTTTTT. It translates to CASGFLQSTGELFF.

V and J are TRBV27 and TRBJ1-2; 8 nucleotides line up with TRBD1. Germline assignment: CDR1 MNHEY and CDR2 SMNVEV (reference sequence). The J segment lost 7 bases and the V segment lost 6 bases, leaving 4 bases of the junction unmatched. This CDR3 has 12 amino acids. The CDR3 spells CASSKDRGGYTF. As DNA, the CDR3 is TGTGCCAGCAGCAAAGACAGGGGTGGCTACACCTTC.

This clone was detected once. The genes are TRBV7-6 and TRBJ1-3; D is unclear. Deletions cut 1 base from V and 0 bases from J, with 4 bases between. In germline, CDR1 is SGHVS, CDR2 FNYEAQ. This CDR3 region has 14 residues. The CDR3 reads CASSLDYSGNTIYF. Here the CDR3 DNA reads TGTGCCAGCAGCTTAGACTACTCTGGAAACACCATATATTTT.

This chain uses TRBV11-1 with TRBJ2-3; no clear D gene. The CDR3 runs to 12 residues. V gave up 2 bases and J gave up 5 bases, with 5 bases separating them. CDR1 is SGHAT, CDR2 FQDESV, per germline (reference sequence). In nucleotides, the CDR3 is TGTGCCAGCAGCTTACTAAGAGATACGCAGTATTTT. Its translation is CASSLLRDTQYF.

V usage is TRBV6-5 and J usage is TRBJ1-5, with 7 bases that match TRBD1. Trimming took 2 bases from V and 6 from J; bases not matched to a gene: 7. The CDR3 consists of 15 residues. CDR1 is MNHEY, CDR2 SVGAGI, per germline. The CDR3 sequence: CASSYGQGVGQPQHF. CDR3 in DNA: TGTGCCAGCAGTTACGGGCAGGGGGTCGGTCAGCCCCAGCATTTT.

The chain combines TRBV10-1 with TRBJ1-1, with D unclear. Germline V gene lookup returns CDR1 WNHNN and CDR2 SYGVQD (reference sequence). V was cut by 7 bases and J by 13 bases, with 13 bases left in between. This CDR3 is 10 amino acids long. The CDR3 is CASIGVVGFF. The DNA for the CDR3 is TGCGCCAGCATCGGGGTGGTCGGTTTCTTT.

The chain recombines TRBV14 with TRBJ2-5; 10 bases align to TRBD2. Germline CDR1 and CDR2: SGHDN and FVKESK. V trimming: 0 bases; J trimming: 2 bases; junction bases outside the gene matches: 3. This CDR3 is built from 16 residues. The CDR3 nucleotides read TGTGCCAGCAGCCAAGATCGGACTAGCGGTCAAGAGACCCAGTACTTC. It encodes CASSQDRTSGQETQYF.

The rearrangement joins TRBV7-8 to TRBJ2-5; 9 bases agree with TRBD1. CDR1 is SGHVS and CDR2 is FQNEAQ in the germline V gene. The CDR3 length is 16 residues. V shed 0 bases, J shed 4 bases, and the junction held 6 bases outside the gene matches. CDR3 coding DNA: TGTGCCAGCAGCTTAGCCACGGACAGGGGAATAGAGACCCAGTACTTC. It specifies CASSLATDRGIETQYF.

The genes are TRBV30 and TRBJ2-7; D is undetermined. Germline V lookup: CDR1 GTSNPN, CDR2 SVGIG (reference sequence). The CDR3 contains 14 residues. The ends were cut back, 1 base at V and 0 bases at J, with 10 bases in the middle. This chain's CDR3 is CAWSAPSGSYEQYF. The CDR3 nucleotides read TGTGCCTGGAGTGCCCCGTCAGGCTCCTACGAGCAGTACTTC.

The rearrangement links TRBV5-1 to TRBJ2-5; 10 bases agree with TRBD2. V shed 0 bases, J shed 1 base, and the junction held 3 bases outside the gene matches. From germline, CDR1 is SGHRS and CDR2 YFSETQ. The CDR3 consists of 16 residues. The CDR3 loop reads CASSLGIAGGQETQYF. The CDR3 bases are TGCGCCAGCAGCTTGGGGATAGCGGGGGGCCAAGAGACCCAGTACTTC. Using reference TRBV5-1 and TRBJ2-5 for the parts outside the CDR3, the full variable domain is KAGVTQTPRYLIKTRGQQVTLSCSPISGHRSVSWYQQTPGQGLQFLFEYFSETQRNKGNFPGRFSGRQFSNSRSEMNVSTLELGDSALYLCASSLGIAGGQETQYFGPGTRLLVL.

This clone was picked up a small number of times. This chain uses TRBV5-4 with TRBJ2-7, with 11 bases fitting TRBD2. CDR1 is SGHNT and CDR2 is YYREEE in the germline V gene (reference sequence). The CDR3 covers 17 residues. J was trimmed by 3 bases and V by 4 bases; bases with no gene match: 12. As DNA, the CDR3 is TGTGCCAGCAGCCGACTAGCGGGAAAGGTGTGGGTCTACGAGCAGTACTTC. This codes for CASSRLAGKVWVYEQYF.